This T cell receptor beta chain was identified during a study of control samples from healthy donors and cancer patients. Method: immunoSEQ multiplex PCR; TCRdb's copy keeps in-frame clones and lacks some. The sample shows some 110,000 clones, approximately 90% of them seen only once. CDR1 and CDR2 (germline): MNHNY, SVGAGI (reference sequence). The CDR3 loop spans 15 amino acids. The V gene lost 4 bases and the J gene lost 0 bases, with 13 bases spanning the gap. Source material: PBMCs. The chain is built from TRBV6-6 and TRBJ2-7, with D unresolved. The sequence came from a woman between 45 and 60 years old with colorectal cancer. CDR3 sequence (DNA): TGTGCCAGCAGTTCGCGCTCCGGATTCTCCTACGAGCAGTACTTC. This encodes CASSSRSGFSYEQYF.